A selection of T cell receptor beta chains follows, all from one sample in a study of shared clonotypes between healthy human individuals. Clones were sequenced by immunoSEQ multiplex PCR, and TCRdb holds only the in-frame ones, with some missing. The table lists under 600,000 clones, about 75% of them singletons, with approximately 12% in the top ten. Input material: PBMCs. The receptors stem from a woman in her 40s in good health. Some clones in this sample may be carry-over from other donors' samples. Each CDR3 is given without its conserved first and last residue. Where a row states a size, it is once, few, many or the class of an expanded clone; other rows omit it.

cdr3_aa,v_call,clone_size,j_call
ASSPWGETQY,TRBV5-1,.,TRBJ2-5
ASSLASGIETQY,TRBV11-1,.,TRBJ2-5
ASSLAGRVRETQY,TRBV5-1,once,TRBJ2-5
ASSRTQTSTDTQY,TRBV5-1,.,TRBJ2-3
ASTYVGATETQY,TRBV7-8,.,TRBJ2-5
ASSYNPTGSGGYT,TRBV13,.,TRBJ1-2
ASSEDRGILNTEAF,TRBV6-1,.,TRBJ1-1
ASSLSRQGGNQPQH,TRBV27,few,TRBJ1-5
ASSRGASGAYEQY,TRBV7-3,once,TRBJ2-7
AISYRDRGRGGEQY,TRBV10-3,.,TRBJ2-7
ATSGDYRETQY,TRBV15,few,TRBJ2-5
ASSMGTGLVNEQF,TRBV6-1,.,TRBJ2-1
ASSLYGTDGETQY,TRBV5-1,.,TRBJ2-5
ASSGYRVGGNEQY,TRBV6-1,.,TRBJ2-7